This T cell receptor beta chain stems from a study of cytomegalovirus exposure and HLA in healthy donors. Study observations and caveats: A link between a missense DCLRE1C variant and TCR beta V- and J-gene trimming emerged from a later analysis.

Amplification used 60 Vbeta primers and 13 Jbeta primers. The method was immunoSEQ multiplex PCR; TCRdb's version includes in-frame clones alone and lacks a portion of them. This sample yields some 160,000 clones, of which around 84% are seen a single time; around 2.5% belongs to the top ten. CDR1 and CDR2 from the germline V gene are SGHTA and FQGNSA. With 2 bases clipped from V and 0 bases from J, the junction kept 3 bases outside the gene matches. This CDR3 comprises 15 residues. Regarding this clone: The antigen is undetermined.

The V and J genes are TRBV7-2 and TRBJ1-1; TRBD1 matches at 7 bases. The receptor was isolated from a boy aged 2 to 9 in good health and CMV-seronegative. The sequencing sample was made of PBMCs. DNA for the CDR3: TGTGCCAGCAGCTTATGGGGGACAGTGAACACTGAAGCTTTCTTT. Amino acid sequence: CASSLWGTVNTEAFF.